This T cell receptor beta chain was retrieved from a study of T cell repertoires in cytomegalovirus infection. Study overall: Through public TCR beta signatures, both CMV infection and matching HLA type were indicated. Study-wide points: People with CMV and the relevant HLA were identified by cumulative public TCR beta family frequency. What dominated the ex vivo response were HLA-C-restricted CMV-specific TCR beta clonotypes.

To note about this clonotype: Its specificity is unknown. One base away lies a much larger clone, so this may be a sequencing read error. The CDR3 carries no conserved terminal phenylalanine or tryptophan, so it likely arises from a read error.

V was shortened by 9 bases and J by 8 bases, with 16 bases between the two germline ends. The germline V gene encodes CDR1 SGHDN and CDR2 FVKESK. The CDR3 consists of 13 residues. TCRdb reprocessed the reads via MiXCR and lists one record per CDR3 protein. The sample lists approximately 550,000 distinct CDR3 sequences, about 17% occurring once. The sample consisted of CD8+ T cells from PBMCs. The source of this sequence is a human donor in good health (CMV status not recorded). Some clones in this sample may be carry-over from other donors' samples. The chain employs TRBV14 and TRBJ1-4; D gene ambiguous. The CDR3 protein is CASRPRLEEKLFS. The CDR3 bases are TGTGCCAGTAGACCGAGGTTAGAAGAAAAACTGTTTTCT.